The clone carrying this TCR beta chain was recorded a few times. Its antigen is not known. CDR1 SGHKS and CDR2 YYEKEE come from the germline V gene (reference sequence). V was shortened by 0 bases and J by 5 bases, with 12 bases between the two germline ends. The length of the CDR3 is 15 residues. Noted time point: week 23, last vaccination. A 20-mer mutant IDH1 peptide at 300 ug was injected subcutaneously with topical imiquimod. The source of the sample is a study of a mutant IDH1 vaccine in newly diagnosed glioma. Background on the study: Every participant had undergone radiotherapy, temozolomide, or both before, and most underwent both.

Sequenced by immunoSEQ multiplex PCR; TCRdb stores in-frame clones only, minus some. Of about 28,000 clones in the sample, around 84% were seen once. The sequencing here drew on PBMCs, taken from a glioma patient whose treatment included an IDH1 peptide vaccine. J is TRBJ1-5 and V is TRBV5-5; D gene unclear. This clonotype was sampled from a woman younger than 45 with glioma. CDR3 sequence (DNA): TGTGCCAGCAGCTTGGACGGTGGTCTGTATCAGCCCCAGCATTTT. This codes for CASSLDGGLYQPQHF.